This TCR beta chain was sequenced for a study of technical replicates of blood from a handful of donors. The assay was immunoSEQ multiplex PCR, and TCRdb's table has in-frame clones only and misses some. Of about 75,000 clones listed, around 97% were seen once; the top ten hold around 0.2%. This clone appeared once. This CDR3 comprises 12 residues. The V and J ends lost 10 bases and 7 bases, in that order; junction bases with no gene match: 8. Germline assignment: CDR1 MDHEN and CDR2 SYDVKM. This sequence originates from a human donor in good health. The J gene is TRBJ2-3, the V gene TRBV28; the match to TRBD1 covers 7 bases. The sequencing input was T cells isolated from PBMCs. Here the CDR3 DNA reads TGTGCCACCTCGACAGGGTGGAATACGCAGTATTTT. This gives the protein CATSTGWNTQYF.